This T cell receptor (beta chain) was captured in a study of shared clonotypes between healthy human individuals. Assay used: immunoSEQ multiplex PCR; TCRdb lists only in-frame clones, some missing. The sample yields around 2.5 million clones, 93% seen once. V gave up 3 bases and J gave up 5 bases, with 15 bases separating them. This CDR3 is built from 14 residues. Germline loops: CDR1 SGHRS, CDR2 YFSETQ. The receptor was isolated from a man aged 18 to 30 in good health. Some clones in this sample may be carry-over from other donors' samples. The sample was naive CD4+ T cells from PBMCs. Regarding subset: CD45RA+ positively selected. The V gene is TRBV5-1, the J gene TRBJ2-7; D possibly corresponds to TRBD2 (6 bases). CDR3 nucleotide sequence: TGCGCCAGCAGCTGGGGGTATTCGGGAGACGAGCAGTACTTC. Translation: CASSWGYSGDEQYF.